This T cell receptor beta chain comes out of a study of T cells in Graves' hyperthyroidism and ophthalmopathy. RNA transcripts served as the template for amplifying TCR beta CDR3 regions. First-round RT-PCR targeting the TCR CDR3 was performed with the HTBI primer set. TCRdb used MiXCR to reprocess the multiplex PCR reads, holding one entry per CDR3 protein. The sample carries some 200,000 distinct CDR3 sequences, over 15% recorded once. CDR3 length: 14 amino acids. The V segment lost 3 bases and the J segment 4 bases; nucleotides outside the gene matches: 5. Germline V gives CDR1 SGHAT, CDR2 FQNNGV. V is TRBV11-2 and J is TRBJ2-5; 7 bases match TRBD2. The receptor was derived from a man over 45 with Graves' hyperthyroidism. Sequencing used blood. The CDR3 here is CASSLMASGETQYF. CDR3 bases: TGTGCCAGCAGCTTGATGGCTAGCGGAGAGACCCAGTACTTC.